These 4 T cell receptor beta chains came from one sample sequenced in a study of cytomegalovirus exposure and HLA in healthy donors (dated 2017 in TCRdb). Receptor amplification or capture employed the immunoSEQ multiplex PCR assay. For the multiplex PCR, a mixture combining 60 forward primers for TCR Vbeta segments and 13 reverse primers for TCR Jbeta segments was used. The clones in this table, taken by TCRdb from immuneACCESS, are in-frame only. Not every clone is retained; where verified, under half of the shortfall comes from an unresolved V gene, and the cause of the rest is unknown. The sample yields around 130,000 clones; about 80% were counted once. Jointly, the top ten make up 4% to 4.5% of the sample. Specimen: PBMCs. These receptors originate from a woman in her thirties or forties in good health and CMV-seronegative.

V usage is TRBV6-5 and J usage is TRBJ2-7; 8 nucleotides agree with TRBD2. Trimming removed 4 bases from V and 4 bases from J; junction bases left unmatched: 9. Germline CDR1 MNHEY, CDR2 SVGAGI. This CDR3 region has 15 residues. CDR3 in amino acids: CASSFSGDAGYEQYF. DNA for the CDR3: TGTGCCAGCAGTTTTAGCGGGGACGCTGGGTACGAGCAGTACTTC.

This clone was seen once. The rearrangement uses TRBV19 and TRBJ1-4, with 7 bases that match TRBD1. The V gene end was trimmed by 3 bases and the J gene end by 11 bases; junction bases not matched to a gene: 12. The CDR3 has 15 amino acids. Per the germline V gene, CDR1 is LNHDA and CDR2 is SQIVND (reference sequence). The CDR3, as DNA: TGTGCCAGTAGTATCGGCACAGGGGTGAAGGGGAAACTGTTTTTT. Protein sequence: CASSIGTGVKGKLFF.

The chain has TRBV7-9 and TRBJ2-7; possibly TRBD1 for D (6 bases). Germline loops: CDR1 SEHNR, CDR2 FQNEAQ (reference sequence). Between the trimmed V and J ends, which lost 5 bases and 4 bases, there was a span of 15 bases. CDR3 length: 14 residues. The CDR3 region has the DNA TGTGCCAGCAGCGGGCCGGACAGCCTGTACGAGCAGTACTTC. Amino acid sequence: CASSGPDSLYEQYF.

This chain connects TRBV7-2 to TRBJ2-4, with D unresolved. The CDR3 extends over 14 amino acids. Trimming took 3 bases from V and 1 from J, leaving 7 bases between them. Germline V gene data show CDR1 as SGHTA and CDR2 as FQGNSA. This chain's CDR3 is CASSFSEAKNIQYF. CDR3 sequence (DNA): TGTGCCAGCAGCTTTTCCGAGGCCAAAAACATTCAGTACTTC.